The subject of this entry is one T cell receptor beta chain. The repertoire was sequenced with immunoSEQ multiplex PCR; TCRdb's copy has only in-frame clones and lacks some. The sample contains a few hundred thousand clones, 85% to 90% of which appear only once. Followed longitudinally, the Seattle patients had been enrolled during active infection. The sample originates from a study of blood T cell repertoires in COVID-19. The CDR3 extends over 16 amino acids. Trimming removed 4 bases from V and 3 bases from J, with 16 bases in between. Looked up from germline, CDR1 is LGHDT and CDR2 is YNNKEL (reference sequence).

The gene calls are TRBV3-1 (or the pseudogene TRBV3-2) and TRBJ2-1; maybe TRBD2 (6 bases). This clonotype was sampled from a woman aged 45-65 years with COVID-19, enrolled during active disease. Input material: peripheral blood. CDR3 DNA: TGTGCCAGCAGCCCCTCCAGGAAGCGGGTCTACAATGAGCAGTTCTTC. Its translation: CASSPSRKRVYNEQFF.